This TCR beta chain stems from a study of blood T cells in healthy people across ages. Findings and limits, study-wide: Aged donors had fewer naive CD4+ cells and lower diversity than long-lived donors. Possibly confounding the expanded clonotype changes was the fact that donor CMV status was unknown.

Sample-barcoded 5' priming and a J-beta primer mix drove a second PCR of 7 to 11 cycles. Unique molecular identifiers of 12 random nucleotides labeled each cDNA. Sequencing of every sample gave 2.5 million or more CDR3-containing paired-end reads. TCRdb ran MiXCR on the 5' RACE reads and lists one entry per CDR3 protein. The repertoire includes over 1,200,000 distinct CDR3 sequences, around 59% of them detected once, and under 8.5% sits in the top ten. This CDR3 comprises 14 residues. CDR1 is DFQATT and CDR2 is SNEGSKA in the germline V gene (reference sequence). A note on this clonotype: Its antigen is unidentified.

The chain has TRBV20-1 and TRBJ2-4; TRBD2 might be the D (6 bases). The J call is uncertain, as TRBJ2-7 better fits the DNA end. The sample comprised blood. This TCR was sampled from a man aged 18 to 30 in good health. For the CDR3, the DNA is TGCAGTGCTAGAGGGTCGGAGGGTACCAACGAGCAGTACTTC. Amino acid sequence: CSARGSEGTNEQYF.